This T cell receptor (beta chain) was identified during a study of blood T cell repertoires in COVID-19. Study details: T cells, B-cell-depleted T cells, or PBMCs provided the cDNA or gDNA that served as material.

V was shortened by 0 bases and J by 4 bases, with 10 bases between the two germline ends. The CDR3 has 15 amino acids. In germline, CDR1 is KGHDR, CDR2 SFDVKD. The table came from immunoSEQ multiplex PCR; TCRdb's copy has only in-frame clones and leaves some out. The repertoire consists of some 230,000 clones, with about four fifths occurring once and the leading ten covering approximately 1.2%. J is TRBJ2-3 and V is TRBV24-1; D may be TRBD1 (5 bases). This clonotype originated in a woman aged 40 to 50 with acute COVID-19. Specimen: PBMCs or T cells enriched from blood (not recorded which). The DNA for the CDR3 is TGTGCCACCAGTGATTTGCAGGGTGGGGCAGATACGCAGTATTTT. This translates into CATSDLQGGADTQYF.